The clone carrying this T cell receptor beta chain turned up a few times. This specimen belongs to a study of blood T cell repertoires in COVID-19. Study context: COVID-19 samples from acute and convalescent phases originated in the United States, Italy and Spain.

Per the original data handling: Estimates of nucleated cell counts were drawn from the amplification of reference gene primers. Method: immunoSEQ multiplex PCR; TCRdb's copy keeps in-frame clones and lacks some. The V and J calls and the clone size are those of that table, but D and trimming were determined from the DNA. The table has fewer than 450,000 clones, about 88% seen once. V lost 8 bases to trimming and J lost 3 bases, with 7 bases between them. This CDR3 is built from 12 residues. Per the germline V gene, CDR1 is MNHEY and CDR2 is SVGAGI. Sequencing was done on a sample of peripheral blood. The chain employs TRBV6-5 and TRBJ2-2; D is unresolved. This clonotype originated in a woman in her 70s with COVID-19, enrolled during active disease. This CDR3 reads CASAGYTGELFF. DNA of the CDR3: TGTGCCAGCGCCGGTTACACCGGGGAGCTGTTTTTT.